The source of this T cell receptor (beta chain) is a study of blood T cells in healthy people across ages (dated by TCRdb to 2014 to 2015). About the study as a whole: In model experiments, template switching captured roughly one uniquely barcoded TCR beta cDNA molecule for every two T cells. Age-related changes in TCR beta repertoire diversity were measured in the study by deep sequencing normalized with unique cDNA molecular identifiers. The donors were split into four age groups: young (average about 16 years), middle-aged (39), aged (62) and long-lived (approximately 80). To avoid experimental bias, donors of different ages were distributed randomly across sequencing lanes. Two additional independent replicas of 1 million unique cDNA reads from the same blood draw were analyzed for two donors (one aged 18 to 30 and one aged 80 or older).

What the work shows at the level of the full study, not this receptor alone: A strong correlation was found between observed TCR beta diversity and the percentage of naive T cells measured by flow cytometry. Because profiling used bulk unsorted PBMCs, naive and antigen-experienced compartments could not be compared conclusively. Estimates of total diversity based on one million sequenced T cells were regarded as lower bounds and as underestimates. As age increased, observed TCR beta diversity per million T cells dropped in a roughly linear way, and a significant reduction was already evident by age 40. Compared with the aged group, more naive CD4+ T cells, fewer expanded clones and increased TCR diversity were shown by the long-lived group, suggesting age selection. The CMV infection status of donors was not known, potentially confounding age-related changes in expanded clonotypes.

Library method: 5' RACE. Data came from an Illumina HiSeq 2500. The second PCR ran for about 6 to 11 cycles and used a J-beta primer mix along with a sample-barcoded 5' primer. Each TCR beta cDNA molecule received a unique molecular identifier from a template-switch 5' adaptor carrying 12 random nucleotides. Each sample yielded at least 3 million CDR3-containing paired-end reads. All of the RNA was converted into first-strand cDNA using the Mint cDNA synthesis kit, with a TRBC-specific oligonucleotide serving as the primer. All cDNA was treated with uracil-DNA glycosylase and then went through a first 18-cycle PCR with the universal primers M1SS and BC2_uni_R. The study's own analysis went as follows. Normalization of each sample was performed by random selection of 1 million high-quality reads, each carrying a distinct molecular identifier. Instead of being binned into consensus sequences, reads with shared molecular identifiers were discarded. CDR3 identification, clonotype clustering and error correction used MiTCR with a Q25 quality threshold and the strictest error-elimination algorithm. Lower-bound total TCR beta diversity was estimated with a nonparametric unseen species model using Euler transformation. The raw public reads went through TCRdb reprocessing: fastp at Q25, MiXCR clone calling, in-frame beta chains kept. Records with the same CDR3 protein are collapsed into one entry carrying the most frequent genes and DNA. The V and J calls, along with clone size, are taken from TCRdb and not from the paper's own processing. This sample gives hundreds of thousands of distinct CDR3 sequences in total; approximately 53% of them show up just once. Around 24% of the sample is in the top ten clones.

As to this clonotype: Its antigen is not yet known. Base qualities are not provided; no much larger clone lies one nucleotide away.

The 39 donors, aged about 6 to 95 years, were systemically healthy Caucasian individuals from Russia. Each donor gave ten milliliters of peripheral blood, collected into EDTA-treated Vacutainer tubes. Ficoll-Paque density-gradient centrifugation was used to isolate PBMCs, with at least 6.5 million per sample. Trizol reagent was used to extract total RNA from PBMCs, with at least 6 micrograms per sample. The percentages of naive CD45RAhigh/CD27high T cells were determined by flow cytometry on a PBMC aliquot from every donor. From cysteine to phenylalanine, the CDR3 is 13 amino acids long. CDR3 DNA only is kept here, 39 bases in frame from base 1. The germline V gene (reference sequence) gives CDR1 as MNHEY and CDR2 as SMNVEV. The junction shows trimming of 7 bases on V and 5 bases on J, and the gene matches do not reach 6 bases of it.

The chain uses TRBV27 and TRBJ1-1, and TRBD1 matches 8 of the central bases. Sequencing input: blood. The receptor was isolated from a man in his forties or fifties in good health. The CDR3 sequence is CASKYRGGTEAFF. The DNA reads TGTGCCAGCAAATACAGGGGGGGGACTGAAGCTTTCTTT.